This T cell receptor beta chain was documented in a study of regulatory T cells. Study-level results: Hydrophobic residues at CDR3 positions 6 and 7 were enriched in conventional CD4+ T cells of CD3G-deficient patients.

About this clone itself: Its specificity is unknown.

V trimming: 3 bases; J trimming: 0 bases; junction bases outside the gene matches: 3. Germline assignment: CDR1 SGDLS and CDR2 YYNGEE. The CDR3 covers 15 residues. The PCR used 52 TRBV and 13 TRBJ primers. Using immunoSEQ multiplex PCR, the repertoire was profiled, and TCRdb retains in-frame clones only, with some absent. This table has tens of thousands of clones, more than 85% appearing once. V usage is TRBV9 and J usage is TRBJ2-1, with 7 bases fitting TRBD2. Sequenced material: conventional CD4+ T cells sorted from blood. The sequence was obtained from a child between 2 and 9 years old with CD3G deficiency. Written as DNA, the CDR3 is TGTGCCAGCAGCGCCTCGGGAGGCTCCTACAATGAGCAGTTCTTC. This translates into CASSASGGSYNEQFF.